The 14 T cell receptor beta chains below were found in one sample sequenced in a study of blood T cell repertoires in COVID-19 (dated by TCRdb to about 2020). The protocol used for the library was the immunoSEQ multiplex PCR assay. The source is immuneACCESS, and TCRdb retained only in-frame sequences with V and J called. Part of the clones is not carried over; for the studies checked, unresolved V genes explain less than half of this, and the remainder is unexplained. This sample is represented by about 70,000 clones; 80% of them were singletons. The leading ten clones occupy 15% to 20% of the sample. Sequenced input: peripheral blood. These receptors all stem from a man between 70 and 80 years old who had recovered from COVID-19.

This chain joins TRBV19 and TRBJ2-3, with 10 positions matching TRBD2. V dropped 6 bases and J dropped 6; count of bases not matched to a gene: 12. Germline lookup yields CDR1 LNHDA and CDR2 SQIVND (reference sequence). The CDR3 is 16 amino acids. The CDR3 DNA sequence: TGTGCCAGTAGACCCTACCAGCGGGGGGGCCAGGATACGCAGTATTTT. Its protein product is CASRPYQRGGQDTQYF.

The chain carries TRBV6-6 and TRBJ2-7, with 7 bases identical to TRBD1. The CDR3 runs to 14 residues. Germline V gene data show CDR1 as MNHNY and CDR2 as SVGAGI (reference sequence). V gave up 10 bases and J gave up 2 bases; unmatched junction bases: 11. The CDR3 nucleotides read TGTGCCACCCTCTCACAGGGGTCGACCTACGAGCAGTACTTC. Protein product: CATLSQGSTYEQYF.

The V call is TRBV6-6, the J call TRBJ1-6, with TRBD1 matching over 8 bases. There are 13 residues in the CDR3. In germline, CDR1 is MNHNY, CDR2 SVGAGI (reference sequence). V trimming: 10 bases; J trimming: 8 bases; junction bases outside the gene matches: 7. The DNA for the CDR3 is TGTGCCATCTCGGGACAGGAGTATTCACCCCTCCACTTT. Protein: CAISGQEYSPLHF.

The chain uses TRBV5-1 and TRBJ2-7, with D maybe TRBD1 (5 bases). Germline V gene sequence: CDR1 SGHRS, CDR2 YFSETQ. The CDR3 runs 12 residues. The V end was cut by 0 bases, the J end by 4 bases, with 5 bases between. The CDR3 spells CASSLEGYEQYF. In DNA, the CDR3 is TGCGCCAGCAGCTTGGAGGGGTACGAGCAGTACTTC.

This clone was detected only once. The CDR3: CASSQVRGTGGYTF. The DNA for the CDR3 is TGTGCCAGCAGCCAAGTTAGGGGGACGGGTGGCTACACCTTC. This chain uses TRBV14 with TRBJ1-2; a weak D match, TRBD1 (6 bases). The CDR3 is 14 amino acids. Germline CDR1 and CDR2: SGHDN and FVKESK. Trimming shortened V by 1 base and J by 7 bases, and 13 bases separated the two germline ends. The whole variable domain, filled in from reference TRBV14 and TRBJ1-2, reads EAGVTQFPSHSVIEKGQTVTLRCDPISGHDNLYWYRRVMGKEIKFLLHFVKESKQDESGMPNNRFLAERTGGTYSTLKVQPAELEDSGVYFCASSQVRGTGGYTFGSGTRLTVV.

The rearrangement uses TRBV6-2 or TRBV6-3 and TRBJ1-3, with TRBD1 as a possible D gene (5 bases). The CDR3 loop spans 15 amino acids. Between the trimmed V and J ends, which lost 0 bases and 2 bases, there was a span of 8 bases. Germline V gene lookup returns CDR1 MNHEY and CDR2 SVGEGT. CDR3 nucleotide sequence: TGTGCCAGCAGTTACTCGACAGAGACTGGAAACACCATATATTTT. Its protein product is CASSYSTETGNTIYF.

The chain carries TRBV18 and TRBJ2-3; D remains ambiguous. This CDR3 spans 14 amino acids. Trimming removed 0 bases at V and 0 bases at J, with 4 bases between. Germline V gene sequence: CDR1 KGHSH, CDR2 LQKENI. This chain's CDR3 is CASSPPTSTDTQYF. CDR3 in DNA: TGTGCCAGCTCACCACCGACTAGCACAGATACGCAGTATTTT.

The genes are TRBV5-1 and TRBJ1-1; possible D gene TRBD1, 5 bases. The CDR3 has 16 amino acids. The V gene lost 4 bases and the J gene lost 3 bases, with 19 bases spanning the gap. Germline CDR1 reads SGHRS; CDR2 reads YFSETQ. The CDR3 sequence: CASSPRGERTYTEAFF. DNA for the CDR3: TGCGCCAGCAGCCCTAGGGGCGAGAGGACGTACACTGAAGCTTTCTTT.

This clone came up once. This chain uses TRBV7-2 with TRBJ2-7; weak D call: TRBD2 (6 bases). V gave up 3 bases and J gave up 1 base, with 13 bases separating them. The CDR3 sequence is 15 residues long. Germline V lookup: CDR1 SGHTA, CDR2 FQGNSA. CDR3 residues: CASSFGSGGSYEQYF. CDR3 in DNA: TGTGCCAGCAGCTTCGGATCCGGGGGATCCTACGAGCAGTACTTC.

The chain joins TRBV2 to TRBJ1-1; D is uncertain. V was shortened by 6 bases and J by 0 bases, with 20 bases between the two germline ends. The germline V gene encodes CDR1 SNHLY and CDR2 FYNNEI. The CDR3 totals 17 residues. For the CDR3, the DNA is TGTGCCAGCAGCGGTTCGGTTTTCGGGGAACTGAACACTGAAGCTTTCTTT. This encodes CASSGSVFGELNTEAFF.

This clone is a singleton in its sample. The chain joins TRBV28 to TRBJ2-5, with D perhaps matching TRBD1 (5 bases). This CDR3 has 15 amino acids. CDR1 and CDR2 (germline): MDHEN, SYDVKM. Trimming pared 7 bases from V and 10 bases from J, leaving 25 bases between. CDR3 nucleotides: TGTGCCAGCAAACCCCCTGGGATAGGGGTCTGGGACCAGTACTTC. It translates to CASKPPGIGVWDQYF.

The chain is built from TRBV5-1 and TRBJ2-5; no clear D gene. The V gene lost 0 bases and the J gene lost 5 bases, with 8 bases spanning the gap. The CDR3 has 13 residues. Germline CDR1 SGHRS, CDR2 YFSETQ. The CDR3 DNA sequence: TGCGCCAGCAGCTTGGCCGGTCGGGAGACCCAGTACTTC. Amino acids: CASSLAGRETQYF.

The chain employs TRBV5-4 and TRBJ2-7; 12 positions agree with TRBD2. The junction had 5 bases not matched to a gene; V was cut back by 2 bases and J by 5 bases. Germline V gene sequence: CDR1 SGHNT, CDR2 YYREEE (reference sequence). This CDR3 is 15 amino acids long. The CDR3 reads CASSFGTSGRNEQYF. CDR3 nucleotides: TGTGCCAGCAGCTTCGGTACTAGCGGGAGGAACGAGCAGTACTTC. The full variable domain, its missing parts supplied by reference TRBV5-4 and TRBJ2-7, is ETGVTQSPTHLIKTRGQQVTLRCSSQSGHNTVSWYQQALGQGPQFIFQYYREEENGRGNFPPRFSGLQFPNYSSELNVNALELDDSALYLCASSFGTSGRNEQYFGPGTRLTVT.

This clone was counted once. This chain connects TRBV6-2 or TRBV6-3 to TRBJ2-1, with TRBD2 matching 10 bases. The V gene end was trimmed by 2 bases and the J gene end by 5 bases; junction bases not matched to a gene: 12. Germline V gene data show CDR1 as MNHEY and CDR2 as SVGEGT. The CDR3 has 18 residues. CDR3 nucleotides: TGTGCCAGCAGTTACAGCGATTCCGGGACTAGCGTCGACAATGAGCAGTTCTTC. Its protein product is CASSYSDSGTSVDNEQFF.